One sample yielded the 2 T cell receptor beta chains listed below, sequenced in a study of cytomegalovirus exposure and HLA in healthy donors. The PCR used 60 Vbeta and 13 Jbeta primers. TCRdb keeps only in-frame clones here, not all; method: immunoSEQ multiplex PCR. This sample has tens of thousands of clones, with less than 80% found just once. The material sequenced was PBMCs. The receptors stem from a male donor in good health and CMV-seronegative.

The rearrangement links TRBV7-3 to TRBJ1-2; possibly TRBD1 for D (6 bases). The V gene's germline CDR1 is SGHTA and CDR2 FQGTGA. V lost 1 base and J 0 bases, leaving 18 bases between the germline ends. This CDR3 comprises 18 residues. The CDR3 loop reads CASSLRGGSPDSNYGYTF. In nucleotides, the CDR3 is TGTGCCAGCAGCTTAAGGGGGGGCAGCCCGGATTCTAACTATGGCTACACCTTC. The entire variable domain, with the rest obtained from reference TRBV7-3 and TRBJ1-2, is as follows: GAGVSQTPSNKVTEKGKYVELRCDPISGHTALYWYRQSLGQGPEFLIYFQGTGAADDSGLPNDRFFAVRPEGSVSTLKIQRTERGDSAVYLCASSLRGGSPDSNYGYTFGSGTRLTVV.

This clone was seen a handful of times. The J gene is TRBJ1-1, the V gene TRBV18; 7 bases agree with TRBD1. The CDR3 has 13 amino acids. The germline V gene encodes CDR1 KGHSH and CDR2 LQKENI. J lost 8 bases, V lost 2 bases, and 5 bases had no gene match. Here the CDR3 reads CASSPSRDREAFF. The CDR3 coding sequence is TGTGCCAGCTCACCATCTAGGGACAGAGAAGCTTTCTTT.